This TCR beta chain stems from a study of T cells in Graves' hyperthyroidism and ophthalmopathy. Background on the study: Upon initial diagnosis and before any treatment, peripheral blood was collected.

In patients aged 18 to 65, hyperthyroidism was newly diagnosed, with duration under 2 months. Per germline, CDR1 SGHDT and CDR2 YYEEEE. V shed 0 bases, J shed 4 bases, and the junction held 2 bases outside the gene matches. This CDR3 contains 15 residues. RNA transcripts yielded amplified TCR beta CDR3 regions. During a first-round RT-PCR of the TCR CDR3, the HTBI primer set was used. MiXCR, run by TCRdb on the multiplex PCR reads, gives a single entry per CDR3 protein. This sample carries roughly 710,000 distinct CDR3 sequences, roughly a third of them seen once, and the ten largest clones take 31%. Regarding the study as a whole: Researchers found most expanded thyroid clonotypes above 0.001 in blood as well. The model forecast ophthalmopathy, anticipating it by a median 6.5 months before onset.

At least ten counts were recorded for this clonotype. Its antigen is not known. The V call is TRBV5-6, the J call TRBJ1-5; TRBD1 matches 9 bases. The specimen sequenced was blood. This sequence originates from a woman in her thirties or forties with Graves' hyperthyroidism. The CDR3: CASSLGDRENQPQHF. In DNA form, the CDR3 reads TGTGCCAGCAGCTTGGGGGACAGGGAAAATCAGCCCCAGCATTTT. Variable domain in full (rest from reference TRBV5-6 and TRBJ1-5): DAGVTQSPTHLIKTRGQQVTLRCSPKSGHDTVSWYQQALGQGPQFIFQYYEEEERQRGNFPDRFSGHQFPNYSSELNVNALLLGDSALYLCASSLGDRENQPQHFGDGTRLSIL.